This TCR beta chain was retrieved from a study of T cell responses to AZD1222 COVID-19 vaccine. Study findings and constraints: There were mostly white British donors and more females than males, and clonal diversity was possibly underestimated.

A remark on this clone: Its antigen is undetermined.

Profiled with immunoSEQ multiplex PCR; TCRdb holds only in-frame clones, not every one. The sample includes about 78,000 clones, 65% to 85% of them seen just once. Per germline, CDR1 KGHSH and CDR2 LQKENI. Trimming stripped 1 base from V and 6 bases from J, with 12 bases between. This CDR3 has 15 residues. This sample comprised peripheral blood, obtained on day 0 of AZD1222 vaccination. This rearrangement joins TRBV18 to TRBJ2-2, with TRBD1 as a possible D gene (6 bases). The source is an adult in good health. The CDR3 sequence: CASSPQRGKAGELFF. The CDR3 DNA sequence: TGTGCCAGCTCACCACAGAGGGGGAAGGCCGGGGAGCTGTTTTTT.